This entry lists 28 T cell receptor beta chains sequenced from one sample in a study of glioma-infiltrating T cells after dendritic cell vaccination (dated by TCRdb to about 2016). The library relied on the immunoSEQ multiplex PCR assay. TCRdb holds this immuneACCESS table with in-frame rearrangements only. Some clones are missing; in checked studies, unresolved V genes explain under half, and the rest has no known cause. The sample yields about 100,000 clones; more than 70% were counted once. The top ten hold approximately 5.5% of the sample. The time point label of this sample denotes: after dendritic cell vaccination, including at tumor progression/relapse. The sequenced sample was blood, obtained after dendritic cell vaccination. The receptor source for this set is a human donor with glioblastoma.

This sequence joins TRBV9 and TRBJ1-3; possibly TRBD1 for D (6 bases). The CDR3 has 14 amino acids. CDR1 and CDR2 from the germline V gene are SGDLS and YYNGEE. V was clipped by 3 bases and J by 1 base, with 8 bases between them. CDR3 nucleotides: TGTGCCAGCAGCGCAACAGGGTCTGGAAACACCATATATTTT. Translation gives CASSATGSGNTIYF. Together with reference TRBV9 and TRBJ1-3, the CDR3 gives the full variable domain: DSGVTQTPKHLITATGQRVTLRCSPRSGDLSVYWYQQSLDQGLQFLIQYYNGEERAKGNILERFSAQQFPDLHSELNLSSLELGDSALYFCASSATGSGNTIYFGEGSWLTVV.

CDR3 protein: CASKWASGYNEQFF. The CDR3 nucleotides are TGTGCCAGCAAATGGGCTAGCGGGTACAATGAGCAGTTCTTC. The chain links TRBV6-5 to TRBJ2-1; 8 positions match TRBD2. CDR1 MNHEY and CDR2 SVGAGI come from the germline V gene. V gave up 7 bases and J gave up 4 bases; unmatched junction bases: 6. This CDR3 has 14 amino acids.

The genes are TRBV2 and TRBJ1-1, with 10 nucleotides matching TRBD1. CDR1 and CDR2 (germline): SNHLY, FYNNEI. With 3 bases clipped from V and 11 bases from J, the junction kept 18 bases outside the gene matches. The CDR3 has 17 amino acids. The CDR3 region is CASSEEPGQGNLRGAFF. CDR3 nucleotides: TGTGCCAGCAGTGAGGAACCGGGACAGGGGAACCTTCGGGGGGCTTTCTTT.

This chain joins TRBV7-9 and TRBJ1-5; no reliable D call. From germline, CDR1 is SEHNR and CDR2 FQNEAQ (reference sequence). The V end was cut by 3 bases, the J end by 5 bases, with 8 bases between. CDR3 length: 13 amino acids. The CDR3 bases are TGTGCCAGCAGCTTGTCCACAGATCAGCCCCAGCATTTT. Amino acid sequence: CASSLSTDQPQHF.

J is TRBJ1-2 and V is TRBV27; 7 nucleotides agree with TRBD1. CDR1 is MNHEY, CDR2 SMNVEV, per germline (reference sequence). J lost 4 bases, V lost 5 bases, and 10 bases had no gene match. The CDR3 spans 15 residues. This chain's CDR3 is CASSPSREGAYGYTF. DNA for the CDR3: TGTGCCAGCAGTCCGAGTCGGGAGGGGGCCTATGGCTACACCTTC.

The V and J genes are TRBV28 and TRBJ1-1; TRBD1 aligns across 7 bases. Per germline, CDR1 MDHEN and CDR2 SYDVKM. With V trimmed by 3 bases and J by 6 bases, 7 bases remained unmatched. This CDR3 has 14 amino acids. The CDR3, as DNA: TGTGCCAGCAGTTTTACGACAGGGATGGCTGAAGCTTTCTTT. Protein sequence: CASSFTTGMAEAFF.

This sequence joins TRBV18 and TRBJ2-3; 12 bases map to TRBD2. Germline V lookup: CDR1 KGHSH, CDR2 LQKENI. There are 17 residues in the CDR3. After removal of 4 bases from V and 2 bases from J, the junction contained 7 bases not matched to a gene. The CDR3 here is CASSLQGLAGYTDTQYF. CDR3 sequence (DNA): TGTGCCAGCTCACTCCAAGGACTAGCGGGATACACAGATACGCAGTATTTT.

The genes are TRBV5-1 and TRBJ2-5; possible D gene TRBD1, 6 bases. This CDR3 is 14 amino acids long. CDR1 is SGHRS and CDR2 is YFSETQ in the germline V gene. Trimming took off 1 base at V and 3 bases at J, with 10 bases between the two ends. The CDR3 spells CASSLRAGEETQYF. CDR3 nucleotides: TGCGCCAGCAGCTTGAGGGCAGGGGAAGAGACCCAGTACTTC.

The chain couples TRBV7-8 to TRBJ1-3, with 10 bases aligning to TRBD1. This CDR3 is built from 15 residues. The germline CDR1 and CDR2 sequences are SGHVS and FQNEAQ. V lost 3 bases, J lost 2 bases, and 1 base stayed unmatched. Here the CDR3 reads CASSFDRGPGNTIYF. The CDR3, as DNA: TGTGCCAGCAGCTTCGACAGGGGGCCTGGAAACACCATATATTTT.

The chain recombines TRBV28 with TRBJ2-7; 12 nucleotides align to TRBD1. The CDR3 runs 14 residues. CDR1 and CDR2 (germline): MDHEN, SYDVKM. Losses at the gene ends were 4 bases for V and 10 bases for J; bases not matched to a gene: 8. The CDR3 is CASSSGQGAEVQYF. CDR3 nucleotide sequence: TGTGCCAGCAGTTCGGGACAGGGGGCAGAGGTCCAGTACTTC.

This chain links TRBV2 with TRBJ1-3; D perhaps matches TRBD1 (5 bases). Germline CDR1 and CDR2: SNHLY and FYNNEI. Trimming stripped 2 bases from V and 0 bases from J, with 8 bases between. The CDR3 spans 15 residues. CDR3 in DNA: TGTGCCAGCAGTGAAAGGGGAAACTCTGGAAACACCATATATTTT. Residues: CASSERGNSGNTIYF.

This chain uses TRBV18 with TRBJ2-5, with a tentative D call TRBD1 (6 bases). Trimming cost V 6 bases and J 2 bases, with 10 bases left between them. Germline values: CDR1 KGHSH, CDR2 LQKENI. The CDR3 has 13 amino acids. The CDR3 sequence is CASSQGHQETQYF. Here the CDR3 DNA reads TGTGCCAGCTCCCAGGGGCATCAAGAGACCCAGTACTTC.

This chain links TRBV9 with TRBJ2-7; perhaps TRBD1 as D (5 bases). The CDR3 covers 15 residues. Germline lookup yields CDR1 SGDLS and CDR2 YYNGEE. V shed 3 bases and J shed 3 bases, with 16 bases lying between them. CDR3 in DNA: TGTGCCAGCAGCGCTGGAGACAGTGCCTTCTACGAGCAGTACTTC. This encodes CASSAGDSAFYEQYF.

The genes are TRBV12-5 and TRBJ2-3; 9 bases match TRBD1. Germline-derived CDR1 and CDR2 are LGHNT and FRNRAP. The V gene end was trimmed by 0 bases and the J gene end by 3 bases; junction bases not matched to a gene: 10. The length of the CDR3 is 18 residues. The DNA of the CDR3 is TGTGCTAGTGGTTTGGTACGGGGTGGACAGGGGTTTACAGATACGCAGTATTTT. As protein: CASGLVRGGQGFTDTQYF.

This chain joins TRBV7-3 and TRBJ2-3; TRBD2 agrees at 10 bases. The CDR3 spans 18 residues. V trimming: 3 bases; J trimming: 5 bases; junction bases outside the gene matches: 14. CDR1 is SGHTA, CDR2 FQGTGA, per germline. The CDR3 spells CASSLGSGGADVGDTQYF. The CDR3 region has the DNA TGTGCCAGCAGCTTGGGAAGCGGGGGGGCCGACGTGGGAGATACGCAGTATTTT.

The chain links TRBV9 to TRBJ1-2, with 8 bases that match TRBD1. Germline trimming cut 4 bases from V and 4 bases from J; bases unmatched to any gene: 12. CDR1 is SGDLS, CDR2 YYNGEE, per germline. The length of the CDR3 is 16 residues. Written as DNA, the CDR3 is TGTGCCAGCAGCACCCAACCGGACAGGGATCGCTATGGCTACACCTTC. The encoded protein is CASSTQPDRDRYGYTF.

The genes are TRBV6-4 and TRBJ1-3; 7 positions agree with TRBD1. The ends lost 0 bases at V and 6 bases at J; junction bases unmatched: 23. CDR3 length equals 21 residues. The V gene's germline CDR1 is MRHNA and CDR2 SNTAGT. In nucleotides, the CDR3 is TGTGCCAGCAGTGACTCTGGACTAACGGAAGGGGGCATCCGACTCGCAAACACCATATATTTT. This codes for CASSDSGLTEGGIRLANTIYF.

The V call is TRBV15, the J call TRBJ1-5; D not certain. Germline CDR1 LNHNV, CDR2 YYDKDF (reference sequence). The CDR3 consists of 15 residues. V was cut by 0 bases and J by 6 bases, with 12 bases left in between. The CDR3 sequence: CATSRDLDGSQPQHF. The CDR3 nucleotides read TGTGCCACCAGCAGAGATCTTGACGGGAGTCAGCCCCAGCATTTT.

CDR3 sequence: CASSLTHTDTQYF. The CDR3 DNA reads TGTGCCAGCAGCTTAACCCACACAGATACGCAGTATTTT. The chain employs TRBV7-3 and TRBJ2-3; D ambiguous. The CDR3 has 13 residues. V gave up 0 bases and J gave up 2 bases, with 3 bases separating them. Germline CDR1 SGHTA, CDR2 FQGTGA.

The chain has TRBV13 and TRBJ1-2, with 12 positions matching TRBD1. Germline assignment: CDR1 PRHDT and CDR2 FYEKMQ (reference sequence). The length of the CDR3 is 16 residues. The trim removed 0 bases at V and 2 bases at J, leaving 1 base unmatched. The CDR3 DNA reads as TGTGCCAGCAGCTTAGGGGGACAGGGGGCGAACTATGGCTACACCTTC. Its protein product is CASSLGGQGANYGYTF.

The rearrangement links TRBV6-1 to TRBJ2-5; 8 bases are shared with TRBD2. The V gene's germline CDR1 is MNHNS and CDR2 SASEGT. The ends lost 4 bases at V and 9 bases at J; junction bases unmatched: 4. The CDR3 contains 12 residues. This chain's CDR3 is CASSAGGPAQYF. CDR3 DNA sequence: TGTGCCAGCAGTGCGGGGGGGCCGGCCCAGTACTTC.

This chain's CDR3 is CASTEQSGLGNYGYTF. DNA for the CDR3: TGTGCCAGTACCGAGCAGAGTGGACTGGGGAACTATGGCTACACCTTC. This rearrangement joins TRBV7-9 to TRBJ1-2, with D unclear. This CDR3 contains 16 residues. V was pared by 9 bases and J by 2 bases, with 22 bases between. Looked up from germline, CDR1 is SEHNR and CDR2 is FQNEAQ (reference sequence).

The V and J genes are TRBV2 and TRBJ2-2; 7 bases line up with TRBD2. The CDR3 sequence is 17 residues long. The J segment lost 6 bases and the V segment lost 6 bases, leaving 16 bases of the junction unmatched. Germline V gene sequence: CDR1 SNHLY, CDR2 FYNNEI. CDR3 sequence reads: CASRLRLAATLAGELFF. For the CDR3, the DNA is TGTGCCAGCAGACTTAGACTAGCAGCCACGCTTGCCGGGGAGCTGTTTTTT.

The rearrangement joins TRBV19 to TRBJ2-7; maybe TRBD2 (5 bases). Deletions cut 3 bases from V and 3 bases from J, with 6 bases between. There are 12 residues in the CDR3. CDR1 is LNHDA and CDR2 is SQIVND in the germline V gene (reference sequence). The chain's CDR3 is CASSIRGYEQYF. DNA of the CDR3: TGTGCCAGTAGTATCCGGGGCTACGAGCAGTACTTC.

The chain combines TRBV2 with TRBJ1-5; D gene uncertain. V lost 3 bases, J lost 9 bases, and 12 bases lay in between. The CDR3 has 13 amino acids. Germline-derived CDR1 and CDR2 are SNHLY and FYNNEI. DNA for the CDR3: TGTGCCAGCAGTGAGGTGTCAGTATGGCCCCAGCATTTT. Protein sequence: CASSEVSVWPQHF.

The rearrangement uses TRBV2 and TRBJ1-5; weak D call: TRBD1 (6 bases). This CDR3 is built from 13 residues. Per germline, CDR1 SNHLY and CDR2 FYNNEI. V was pared by 4 bases and J by 6 bases, with 10 bases between. The CDR3 is CASSARGGQPQHF. DNA for the CDR3: TGTGCCAGCAGTGCCAGGGGCGGTCAGCCCCAGCATTTT.

The rearrangement links TRBV6-1 to TRBJ2-2; D is undetermined. Trimming pared 4 bases from V and 6 bases from J, leaving 9 bases between. This CDR3 spans 13 amino acids. Germline loops: CDR1 MNHNS, CDR2 SASEGT. CDR3 sequence: CASSARKPGELFF. CDR3 DNA sequence: TGTGCCAGCAGTGCACGCAAGCCCGGGGAGCTGTTTTTT.

The chain couples TRBV19 to TRBJ2-1; 11 bases map to TRBD2. The CDR3 totals 16 residues. Trimming took 4 bases from V and 5 from J; bases not matched to a gene: 7. Germline values: CDR1 LNHDA, CDR2 SQIVND (reference sequence). The CDR3 DNA reads TGTGCCAGTAGTAGGTTAGCGGGAGGGTACGACAATGAGCAGTTCTTC. It yields the protein CASSRLAGGYDNEQFF.